This TCR beta chain was recovered during a study of CD8 T cells in Susac syndrome. Reverse transcription used roughly 0.45 to 1 ug RNA and random hexamers. The authors amplified TCR beta CDR3 across 54 Vbeta and 13 Jbeta using immunoSEQ multiplex PCR. TCRdb re-analysed the immunoSEQ multiplex PCR reads in MiXCR, keeping a single row per CDR3 protein. The sample includes about 120,000 distinct CDR3 sequences, 95% to 96% of them seen just once. V shed 1 base and J shed 3 bases, with 7 bases lying between them. Germline CDR1 reads KGHSH; CDR2 reads LQKENI. The CDR3 is 13 residues long. The chain combines TRBV18 with TRBJ2-7; D call uncertain. Sequenced sample: CD4+ T cells from PBMCs. This TCR was recovered from a human donor with Susac syndrome. CDR3 sequence (DNA): TGTGCCAGCTCACCACAGAATAACTACGAGCAGTACTTC. It encodes CASSPQNNYEQYF. The full variable domain, with the rest looked up from reference TRBV18 and TRBJ2-7, is NAGVMQNPRHLVRRRGQEARLRCSPMKGHSHVYWYRQLPEEGLKFMVYLQKENIIDESGMPKERFSAEFPKEGPSILRIQQVVRGDSAAYFCASSPQNNYEQYFGPGTRLTVT.